Sequencing of this T cell receptor (beta chain) was carried out in a study of shared clonotypes between healthy human individuals. J gave up 0 bases and V 4 bases, and 3 bases lay outside the gene matches. This CDR3 has 15 amino acids. Germline CDR1 reads SGHRS; CDR2 reads YFSETQ. Profiling relied on immunoSEQ multiplex PCR, and the TCRdb table lists in-frame clones only, not all of them. In the table there are about 2,500,000 clones, 85% to 95% of which are singletons. The sequencing sample was made of naive CD4+ T cells sorted from blood. The sample's subset: CD45RA+ positively selected. The rearrangement joins TRBV5-1 to TRBJ2-1; 8 nucleotides agree with TRBD2. This clonotype was obtained from a young man in good health. The DNA for the CDR3 is TGCGCCAGCAGCCTTAGCGGGATCTCCTACAATGAGCAGTTCTTC. Amino acids: CASSLSGISYNEQFF.